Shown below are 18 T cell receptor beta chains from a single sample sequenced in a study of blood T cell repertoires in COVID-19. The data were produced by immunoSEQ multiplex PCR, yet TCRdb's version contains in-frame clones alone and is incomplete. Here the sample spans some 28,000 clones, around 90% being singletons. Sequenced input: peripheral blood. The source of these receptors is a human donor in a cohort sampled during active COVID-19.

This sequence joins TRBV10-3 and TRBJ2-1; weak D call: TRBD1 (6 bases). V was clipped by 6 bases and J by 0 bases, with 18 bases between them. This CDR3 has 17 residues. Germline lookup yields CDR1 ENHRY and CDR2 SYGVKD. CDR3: CAISGTPQGLSYNEQFF. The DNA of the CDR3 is TGTGCCATCAGCGGGACCCCACAGGGTCTCTCCTACAATGAGCAGTTCTTC.

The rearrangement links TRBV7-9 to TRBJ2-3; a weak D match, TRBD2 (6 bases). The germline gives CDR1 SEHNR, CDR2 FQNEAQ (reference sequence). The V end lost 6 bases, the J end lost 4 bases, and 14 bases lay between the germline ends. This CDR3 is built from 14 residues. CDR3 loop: CASSSEGLADTQYF. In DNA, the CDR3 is TGTGCCAGCAGTTCGGAGGGGCTGGCAGATACGCAGTATTTT. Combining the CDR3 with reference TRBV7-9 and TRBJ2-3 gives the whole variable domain DTGVSQNPRHKITKRGQNVTFRCDPISEHNRLYWYRQTLGQGPEFLTYFQNEAQLEKSRLLSDRFSAERPKGSFSTLEIQRTEQGDSAMYLCASSSEGLADTQYFGPGTRLTVL.

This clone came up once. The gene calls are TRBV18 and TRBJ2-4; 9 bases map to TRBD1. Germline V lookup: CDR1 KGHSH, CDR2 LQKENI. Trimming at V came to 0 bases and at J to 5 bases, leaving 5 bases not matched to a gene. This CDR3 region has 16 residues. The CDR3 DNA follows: TGTGCCAGCTCACCACCAGGGACAGGGACGGAAAACATTCAGTACTTC. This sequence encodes CASSPPGTGTENIQYF. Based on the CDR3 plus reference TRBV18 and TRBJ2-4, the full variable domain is NAGVMQNPRHLVRRRGQEARLRCSPMKGHSHVYWYRQLPEEGLKFMVYLQKENIIDESGMPKERFSAEFPKEGPSILRIQQVVRGDSAAYFCASSPPGTGTENIQYFGAGTRLSVL.

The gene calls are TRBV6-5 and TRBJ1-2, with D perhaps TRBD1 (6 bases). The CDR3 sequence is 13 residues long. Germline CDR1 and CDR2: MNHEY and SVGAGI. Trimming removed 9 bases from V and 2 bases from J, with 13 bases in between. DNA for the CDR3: TGTGCCAGTAGCGGGGGCCTCAACTATGGCTACACCTTC. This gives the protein CASSGGLNYGYTF.

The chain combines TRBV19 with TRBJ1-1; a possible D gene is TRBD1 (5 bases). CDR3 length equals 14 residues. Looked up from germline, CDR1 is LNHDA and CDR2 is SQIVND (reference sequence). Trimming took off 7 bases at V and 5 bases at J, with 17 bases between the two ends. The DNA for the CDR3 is TGTGCCAGTACCTCTGGGGGGAAGGGAACTGAAGCTTTCTTT. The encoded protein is CASTSGGKGTEAFF.

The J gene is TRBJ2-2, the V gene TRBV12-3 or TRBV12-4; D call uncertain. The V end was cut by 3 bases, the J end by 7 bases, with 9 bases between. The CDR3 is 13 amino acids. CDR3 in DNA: TGTGCCAGCAGTTTTTTTCCGGGCGGGGAGCTGTTTTTT. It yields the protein CASSFFPGGELFF.

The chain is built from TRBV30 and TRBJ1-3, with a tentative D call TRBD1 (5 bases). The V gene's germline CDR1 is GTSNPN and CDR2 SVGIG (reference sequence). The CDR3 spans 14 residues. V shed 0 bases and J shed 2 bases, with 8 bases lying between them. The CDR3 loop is CAWSVGTAGNTIYF. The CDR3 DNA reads TGTGCCTGGAGTGTTGGGACTGCTGGAAACACCATATATTTT. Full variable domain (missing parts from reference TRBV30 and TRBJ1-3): SQTIHQWPATLVQPVGSPLSLECTVEGTSNPNLYWYRQAAGRGLQLLFYSVGIGQISSEVPQNLSASRPQDRQFILSSKKLLLSDSGFYLCAWSVGTAGNTIYFGEGSWLTVV.

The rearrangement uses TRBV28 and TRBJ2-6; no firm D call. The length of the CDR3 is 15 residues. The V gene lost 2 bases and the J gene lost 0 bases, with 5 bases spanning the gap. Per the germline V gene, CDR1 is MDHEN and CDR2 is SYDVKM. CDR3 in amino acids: CASSLQVSGANVLTF. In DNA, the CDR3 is TGTGCCAGCAGTTTACAGGTCTCTGGGGCCAACGTCCTGACTTTC.

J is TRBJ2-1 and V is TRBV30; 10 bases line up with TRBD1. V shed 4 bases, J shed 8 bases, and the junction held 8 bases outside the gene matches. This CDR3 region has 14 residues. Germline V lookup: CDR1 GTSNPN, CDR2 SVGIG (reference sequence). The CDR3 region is CAWKRDRGSYEQFF. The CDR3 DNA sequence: TGTGCCTGGAAACGGGACAGGGGATCGTATGAGCAGTTCTTC. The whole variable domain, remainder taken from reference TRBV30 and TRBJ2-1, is SQTIHQWPATLVQPVGSPLSLECTVEGTSNPNLYWYRQAAGRGLQLLFYSVGIGQISSEVPQNLSASRPQDRQFILSSKKLLLSDSGFYLCAWKRDRGSYEQFFGPGTRLTVL.

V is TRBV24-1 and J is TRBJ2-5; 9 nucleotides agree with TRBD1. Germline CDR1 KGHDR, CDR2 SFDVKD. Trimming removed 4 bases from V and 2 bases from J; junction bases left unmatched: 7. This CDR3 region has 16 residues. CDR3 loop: CATSDGGQGFQETQYF. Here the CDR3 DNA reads TGTGCCACCAGTGACGGAGGACAGGGGTTTCAAGAGACCCAGTACTTC.

As DNA, the CDR3 is TGTGCCAGCAGCCTCCAGGGGGCCAGCCCAGATACGCAGTATTTT. Translated: CASSLQGASPDTQYF. This sequence joins TRBV14 and TRBJ2-3; the match to TRBD1 covers 8 bases. The CDR3 consists of 15 residues. Per the germline V gene, CDR1 is SGHDN and CDR2 is FVKESK. The V segment lost 4 bases and the J segment 4 bases; nucleotides outside the gene matches: 7.

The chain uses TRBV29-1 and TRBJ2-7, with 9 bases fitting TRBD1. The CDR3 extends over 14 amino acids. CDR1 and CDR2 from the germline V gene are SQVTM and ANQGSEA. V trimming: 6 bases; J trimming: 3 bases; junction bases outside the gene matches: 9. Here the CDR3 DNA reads TGCAGCGTGTTGACCGGGACAGGGCTCTACGAGCAGTACTTC. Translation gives CSVLTGTGLYEQYF.

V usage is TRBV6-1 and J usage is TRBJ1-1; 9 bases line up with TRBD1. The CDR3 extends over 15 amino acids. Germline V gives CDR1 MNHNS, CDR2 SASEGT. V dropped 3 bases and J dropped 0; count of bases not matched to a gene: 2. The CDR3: CASSDGQGMNTEAFF. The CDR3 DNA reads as TGTGCCAGCAGTGATGGACAGGGGATGAACACTGAAGCTTTCTTT.

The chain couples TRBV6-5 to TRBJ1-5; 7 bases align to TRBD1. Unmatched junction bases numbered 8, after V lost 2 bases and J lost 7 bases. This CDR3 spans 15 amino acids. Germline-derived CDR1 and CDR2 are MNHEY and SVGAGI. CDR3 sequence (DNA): TGTGCCAGCAGTTACGGTCGGACAGGTTCCCAGCCCCAGCATTTT. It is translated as CASSYGRTGSQPQHF.

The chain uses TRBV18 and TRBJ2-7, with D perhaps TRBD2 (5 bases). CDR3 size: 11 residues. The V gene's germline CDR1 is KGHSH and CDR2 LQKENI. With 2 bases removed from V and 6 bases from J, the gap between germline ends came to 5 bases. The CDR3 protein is CASSPEGEQYF. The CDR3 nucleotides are TGTGCCAGCTCACCAGAGGGCGAGCAGTACTTC.

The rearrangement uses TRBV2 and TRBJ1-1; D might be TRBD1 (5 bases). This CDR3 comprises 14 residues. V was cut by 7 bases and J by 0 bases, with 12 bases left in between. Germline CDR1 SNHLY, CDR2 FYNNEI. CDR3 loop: CASMQGLMNTEAFF. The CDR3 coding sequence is TGTGCCAGCATGCAGGGCTTAATGAACACTGAAGCTTTCTTT.

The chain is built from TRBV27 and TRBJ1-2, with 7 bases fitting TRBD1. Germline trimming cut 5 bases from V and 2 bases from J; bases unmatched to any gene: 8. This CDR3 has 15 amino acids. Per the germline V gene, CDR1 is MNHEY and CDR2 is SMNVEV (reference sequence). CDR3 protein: CASSPGQAPNYGYTF. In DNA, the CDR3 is TGTGCCAGCAGTCCTGGACAGGCCCCCAACTATGGCTACACCTTC.

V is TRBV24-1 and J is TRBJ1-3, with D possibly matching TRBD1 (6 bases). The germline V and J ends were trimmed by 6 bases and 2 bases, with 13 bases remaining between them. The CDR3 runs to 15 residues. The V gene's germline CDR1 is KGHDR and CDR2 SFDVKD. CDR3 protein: CATSTNRDTGNTIYF. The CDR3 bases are TGTGCCACCAGTACTAACAGGGATACTGGAAACACCATATATTTT.